The 10 T cell receptor beta chains below all came from one sample that was sequenced in a study of cytomegalovirus exposure and HLA in healthy donors. A multiplex PCR was run with 60 Vbeta primers and 13 Jbeta primers. Sequenced by immunoSEQ multiplex PCR; TCRdb stores in-frame clones only, minus some. Of tens of thousands of clones listed, roughly four fifths are singletons. The sequenced sample consisted of PBMCs. The receptor source for this set is a woman between 40 and 55 years old in good health and CMV-seropositive.

The chain carries TRBV11-2 and TRBJ2-1; TRBD2 matches at 7 bases. Trimming removed 3 bases from V and 10 bases from J; junction bases left unmatched: 9. This CDR3 is built from 14 residues. Germline CDR1 SGHAT, CDR2 FQNNGV. For the CDR3, the DNA is TGTGCCAGCAGCTTCGGGGCGGGAGTTGAGGAGCAGTTCTTC. Translating it yields CASSFGAGVEEQFF.

A few counts support this clone. V and J are TRBV28 and TRBJ1-4, with 10 bases lining up with TRBD1. The V and J ends lost 7 bases and 14 bases, in that order; junction bases with no gene match: 7. Per germline, CDR1 MDHEN and CDR2 SYDVKM. The CDR3 totals 12 residues. The CDR3 region has the DNA TGTGCCAGCAAGGCTGGGACAGGGGTGCTGTTTTTT. It encodes CASKAGTGVLFF.

This clone was seen once. At one end the junction does not follow the germline gene, possibly because of a read error. The same CDR3 arises from other DNA sequences in this sample as well. The rearrangement links TRBV7-3 to TRBJ2-1; 9 bases align to TRBD2. Per germline, CDR1 SGHTA and CDR2 FQGTGA. The length of the CDR3 is 16 residues. Written as DNA, the CDR3 is TGTGCCAGCAGCCGTCTTAGCGGGGGATCCTACAATGAGCAATTCTTC. As protein: CASSRLSGGSYNEQFF.

The rearrangement links TRBV9 to TRBJ1-5, with TRBD1 as a possible D gene (6 bases). Germline lookup yields CDR1 SGDLS and CDR2 YYNGEE. The V and J ends lost 0 bases and 6 bases respectively, with 10 bases between them. The CDR3 is 14 residues long. The chain's CDR3 is CASSVEGGSQPQHF. The CDR3 DNA follows: TGTGCCAGCAGCGTAGAGGGGGGGAGTCAGCCCCAGCATTTT.

The count of this clone is one. The chain is built from TRBV15 and TRBJ1-1, with D uncertain. This CDR3 is 14 amino acids long. V was trimmed by 4 bases and J by 3 bases, leaving 12 bases between them. Germline V gene data show CDR1 as LNHNV and CDR2 as YYDKDF (reference sequence). The CDR3 region has the DNA TGTGCCACCAGCATTACAGAGGGCGACACTGAAGCTTTCTTT. It encodes CATSITEGDTEAFF.

This chain links TRBV2 with TRBJ1-2; TRBD1 is a possible D gene (6 bases). The germline gives CDR1 SNHLY, CDR2 FYNNEI. V was trimmed by 2 bases and J by 7 bases, leaving 8 bases between them. The CDR3 covers 12 residues. CDR3 bases: TGTGCCAGCAGTGAAAGACAGGTTGGCTACACCTTC. Amino acids: CASSERQVGYTF.

V is TRBV7-9 and J is TRBJ1-1, with D maybe TRBD1 (6 bases). The CDR3 runs 17 residues. V was cut by 0 bases and J by 1 base, with 15 bases left in between. Germline-derived CDR1 and CDR2 are SEHNR and FQNEAQ (reference sequence). For the CDR3, the DNA is TGTGCCAGCAGCTTAGCTCCACAGGGATCCCCGAACACTGAAGCTTTCTTT. Translating it yields CASSLAPQGSPNTEAFF.

This clone has a single count. This chain joins TRBV7-2 and TRBJ2-1, with TRBD2 as a possible D gene (5 bases). The CDR3 is 15 amino acids. V was clipped by 2 bases and J by 8 bases, with 16 bases between them. From germline, CDR1 is SGHTA and CDR2 FQGNSA. The CDR3 nucleotides read TGTGCCAGCAGCTTAACCGGGAAAGAGTATGATGAGCAGTTCTTC. Protein product: CASSLTGKEYDEQFF.

This clone was observed a handful of times. This rearrangement joins TRBV19 to TRBJ2-3, with 8 nucleotides matching TRBD1. CDR1 and CDR2 (germline): LNHDA, SQIVND (reference sequence). The CDR3 is made up of 15 amino acids. V gave up 5 bases and J gave up 5 bases; unmatched junction bases: 9. The CDR3 nucleotides read TGTGCCAGTAGTCCCGGACAGGGAGTAGGAGATACGCAGTATTTT. This encodes CASSPGQGVGDTQYF.

In regard to this clone: Other nucleotide sequences in the sample specify the same CDR3. The chain employs TRBV18 and TRBJ2-6; 10 nucleotides match TRBD2. The germline V gene has CDR1 KGHSH and CDR2 LQKENI. V lost 2 bases and J lost 6; bases outside the gene matches: 10. This CDR3 is 18 amino acids long. The CDR3 DNA is TGTGCCAGCTCACCATCCCTAGCGGGAGAAGCCGAGGCCAACGTCCTGACTTTC. It specifies CASSPSLAGEAEANVLTF.